One and the same sample provided the 9 T cell receptor beta chains below, sequenced in a study of CD8 T cells in ankylosing spondylitis. The study, taken as a whole, reports: One TCR beta motif, made up of roughly eight highly homologous variants, appeared characteristic of ankylosing spondylitis blood.

Antigen specificity for these receptors is unknown. TCRdb processed the 5' RACE reads anew with MiXCR; each CDR3 protein has one entry. This table has around 440,000 distinct CDR3 sequences, about a sixth appearing once. Sequencing input: blood, either unsorted or a sorted T cell fraction (not recorded which). The receptor source for this set is a male donor with ankylosing spondylitis.

This clonotype was picked up a small number of times. J is TRBJ1-2 and V is TRBV28, with TRBD1 matching 8 bases. This CDR3 spans 14 amino acids. V lost 2 bases and J lost 8; bases outside the gene matches: 7. CDR1 and CDR2 (germline): MDHEN, SYDVKM. CDR3 in amino acids: CASSLVHRGLGYTF. In DNA form, the CDR3 reads TGTGCCAGCAGTTTAGTCCACAGGGGGTTGGGCTACACCTTC.

CDR3 sequence: CASGRGAGNTEAFF. The CDR3 DNA follows: TGTGCCAGCGGTAGGGGGGCTGGGAACACTGAAGCTTTCTTT. This sequence joins TRBV6-1 and TRBJ1-1, with D possibly TRBD1 on 6 matching bases. V was cut by 8 bases and J by 1 base, with 14 bases left in between. CDR3 length: 14 amino acids. Germline CDR1 and CDR2: MNHNS and SASEGT.

This clonotype appeared a few times. CDR3 amino acids: CASQTVGEQYF. The CDR3 nucleotides are TGTGCCAGTCAGACCGTTGGGGAGCAGTACTTC. This chain uses TRBV2 with TRBJ2-7; D gene unclear. V shed 9 bases and J shed 7 bases, with 13 bases lying between them. The CDR3 spans 11 residues. The V gene's germline CDR1 is SNHLY and CDR2 FYNNEI.

The CDR3 region is CASSQDRGTVPYGYTF. The CDR3 DNA sequence: TGCGCCAGCAGCCAAGATCGGGGGACAGTTCCCTATGGCTACACCTTC. V usage is TRBV4-3 and J usage is TRBJ1-2, with 7 positions matching TRBD1. The V gene's germline CDR1 is LGHNA and CDR2 YSLEER. CDR3 length equals 16 residues. The J segment lost 4 bases and the V segment lost 0 bases, leaving 8 bases of the junction unmatched.

This clonotype was recorded at least ten times. The chain carries TRBV5-6 and TRBJ2-1; no clear D. Per germline, CDR1 SGHDT and CDR2 YYEEEE. This CDR3 has 15 amino acids. V dropped 0 bases and J dropped 2 bases, with 9 bases sitting between them. CDR3 residues: CASSLAQATYNEQFF. The CDR3 coding sequence is TGTGCCAGCAGCTTGGCCCAGGCCACCTACAATGAGCAGTTCTTC. Full variable domain (rest looked up from reference TRBV5-6 and TRBJ2-1): DAGVTQSPTHLIKTRGQQVTLRCSPKSGHDTVSWYQQALGQGPQFIFQYYEEEERQRGNFPDRFSGHQFPNYSSELNVNALLLGDSALYLCASSLAQATYNEQFFGPGTRLTVL.

The rearrangement links TRBV6-2 or TRBV6-3 to TRBJ2-3, with TRBD2 matching over 10 bases. Trimming removed 6 bases from V and 3 bases from J; junction bases left unmatched: 12. Germline CDR1 MNHEY, CDR2 SVGEGT. The CDR3 runs to 17 residues. The CDR3 loop reads CASRDQLAGAETDTQYF. The CDR3 coding sequence is TGTGCCAGCAGGGACCAGCTAGCGGGAGCGGAAACAGATACGCAGTATTTT.

This clonotype occurred a few times. This chain uses TRBV15 with TRBJ2-4, with TRBD2 identical over 12 bases. CDR1 and CDR2 from the germline V gene are LNHNV and YYDKDF (reference sequence). Unmatched junction bases numbered 5, after V lost 3 bases and J lost 8 bases. This CDR3 contains 15 residues. The DNA for the CDR3 is TGTGCCACCAGCAGGGGGCGACTAGCGGGAGACATTCAGTACTTC. This codes for CATSRGRLAGDIQYF.

This chain uses TRBV4-2 with TRBJ1-1; no reliable D call. The V end was cut by 0 bases, the J end by 3 bases, with 14 bases between. The germline V gene encodes CDR1 LGHNA and CDR2 YNFKEQ. The CDR3 covers 16 residues. The chain's CDR3 is CASSQDLWGLDTEAFF. Here the CDR3 DNA reads TGTGCCAGCAGCCAAGATTTGTGGGGTTTGGACACTGAAGCTTTCTTT.

This clonotype turned up a few times. The chain joins TRBV7-2 to TRBJ2-7; D might be TRBD2 (6 bases). The V end was cut by 2 bases, the J end by 0 bases, with 8 bases between. Germline assignment: CDR1 SGHTA and CDR2 FQGNSA. This CDR3 contains 14 residues. CDR3 nucleotides: TGTGCCAGCAGCTTAACTAGCAGCTCCTACGAGCAGTACTTC. Protein: CASSLTSSSYEQYF.